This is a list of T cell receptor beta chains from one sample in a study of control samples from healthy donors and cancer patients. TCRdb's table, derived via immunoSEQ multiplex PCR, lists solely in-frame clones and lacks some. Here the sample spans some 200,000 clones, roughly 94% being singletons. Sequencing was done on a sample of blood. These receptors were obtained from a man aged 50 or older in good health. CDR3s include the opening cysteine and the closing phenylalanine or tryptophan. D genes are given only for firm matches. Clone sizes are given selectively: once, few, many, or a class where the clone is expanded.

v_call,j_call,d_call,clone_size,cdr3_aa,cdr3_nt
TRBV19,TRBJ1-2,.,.,CASSIEDGLLVGGYTF,TGTGCCAGTAGTATAGAAGACGGACTCCTGGTGGGCGGCTACACCTTC
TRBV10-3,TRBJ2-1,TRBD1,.,CAISGQGAGEQFF,TGTGCCATCAGTGGACAGGGGGCTGGTGAGCAGTTCTTC
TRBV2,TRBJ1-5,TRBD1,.,CASRDRLYSNQPQHF,TGTGCCAGCAGGGACAGGCTATATAGCAATCAGCCCCAGCATTTT
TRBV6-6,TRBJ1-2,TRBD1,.,CASSRDRGGLDYGYTF,TGTGCCAGCAGTCGGGACAGGGGGGGACTAGACTATGGCTACACCTTC
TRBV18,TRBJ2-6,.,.,CASSLKGHQSSGANVLTF,TGTGCCAGCTCACTCAAGGGACACCAGAGCTCTGGGGCCAACGTCCTGACTTTC
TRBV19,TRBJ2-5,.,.,CASSPEYQETQYF,TGTGCCAGTAGTCCTGAGTACCAAGAGACCCAGTACTTC
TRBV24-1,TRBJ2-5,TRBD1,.,CATSDDRDLETQYF,TGTGCCACCAGTGATGACAGGGACCTGGAGACCCAGTACTTC
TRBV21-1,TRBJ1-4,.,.,CASSKADTRSTNEKLFF,TGTGCCAGCAGCAAAGCTGACACGCGGAGCACTAATGAAAAACTGTTTTTT
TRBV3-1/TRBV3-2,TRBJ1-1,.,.,CASSQYKTEAFF,TGTGCCAGCAGCCAATATAAGACTGAAGCTTTCTTT
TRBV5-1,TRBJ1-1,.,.,CASSFVYNTEAFF,TGCGCCAGCAGCTTCGTCTATAACACTGAAGCTTTCTTT
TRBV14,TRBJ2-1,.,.,CASSYGGSKQFF,TGTGCCAGCAGCTACGGGGGATCTAAGCAGTTCTTC
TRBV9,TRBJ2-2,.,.,CASSVGPVSVAGELFF,TGTGCCAGCAGCGTAGGACCCGTGAGTGTGGCCGGGGAGCTGTTTTTT
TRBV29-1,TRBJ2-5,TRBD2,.,CSGKGLQETQYF,TGCAGCGGGAAGGGACTACAAGAGACCCAGTACTTC
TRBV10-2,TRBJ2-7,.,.,CASSGPGHSSYEQYF,TGCGCCAGCAGCGGACCGGGACATAGCTCCTACGAGCAGTACTTC
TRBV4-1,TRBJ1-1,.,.,CASSLRDNTNTEAFF,TGCGCCAGCAGCCTTCGGGACAACACGAACACTGAAGCTTTCTTT
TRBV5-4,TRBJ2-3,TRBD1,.,CASSGQGSGTDTQYF,TGTGCCAGTTCGGGACAGGGTTCCGGCACAGATACGCAGTATTTT
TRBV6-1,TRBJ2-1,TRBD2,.,CASSEWRGVGYEQFF,TGTGCCAGCAGTGAATGGCGGGGGGTTGGATATGAGCAGTTCTTC
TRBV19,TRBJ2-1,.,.,CASSTESSYNEQFF,TGTGCCAGTAGTACCGAGAGCTCCTACAATGAGCAGTTCTTC
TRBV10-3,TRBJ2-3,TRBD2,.,CAISESRSAGGYTDTQYF,TGTGCCATCAGTGAGTCGAGGAGCGCGGGGGGCTACACAGATACGCAGTATTTT
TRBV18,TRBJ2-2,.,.,CASSPRAPRNTGELFF,TGTGCCAGCTCACCAAGGGCACCTAGGAACACCGGGGAGCTGTTTTTT
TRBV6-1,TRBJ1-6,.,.,CASSDEGFANSPLHF,TGTGCCAGCAGTGATGAGGGGTTTGCAAATTCACCCCTCCACTTT
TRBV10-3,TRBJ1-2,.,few,CATHETLSGGYTF,TGTGCCACCCACGAGACACTGTCTGGCGGCTACACCTTC
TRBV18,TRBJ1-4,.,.,CASSLSQQGRYEKLFF,TGTGCCAGCTCACTAAGTCAACAGGGTCGGTATGAAAAACTGTTTTTT
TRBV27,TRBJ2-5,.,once,CASAPQNQETQYF,TGTGCCAGCGCCCCACAGAACCAAGAGACCCAGTACTTC
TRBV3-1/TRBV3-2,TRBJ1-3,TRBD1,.,CASSQEGGRGNTIYF,TGTGCCAGCAGCCAAGAAGGCGGCAGGGGGAACACCATATATTTT
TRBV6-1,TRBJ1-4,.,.,CASRKGDATNEKLFF,TGTGCCAGCCGAAAGGGAGACGCAACTAATGAAAAACTGTTTTTT
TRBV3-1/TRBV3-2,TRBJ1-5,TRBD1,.,CASSFGQGNQPQHF,TGTGCCAGCAGCTTTGGACAGGGAAACCAGCCCCAGCATTTT
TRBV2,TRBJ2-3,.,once,CASNGRNTDTQYF,TGTGCCAGCAACGGCAGGAACACAGATACGCAGTATTTT
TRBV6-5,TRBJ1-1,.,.,CASLVGVNTEAFF,TGTGCCAGCCTCGTGGGGGTCAACACTGAAGCTTTCTTT
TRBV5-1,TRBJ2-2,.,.,CASSSVGVGAGELFF,TGCGCCAGCAGCTCGGTTGGAGTTGGCGCCGGGGAGCTGTTTTTT
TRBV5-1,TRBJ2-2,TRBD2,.,CASSPSGGITGELFF,TGCGCCAGCAGCCCTAGCGGGGGGATCACCGGGGAGCTGTTTTTT
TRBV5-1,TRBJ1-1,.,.,CASSPDPTNTEAFF,TGCGCCAGCAGCCCTGACCCCACGAACACTGAAGCTTTCTTT
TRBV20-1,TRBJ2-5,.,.,CSAPRGETQYF,TGCAGTGCCCCAAGGGGGGAGACCCAGTACTTC
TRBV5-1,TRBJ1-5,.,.,CASSPWPRGDNQPQHF,TGCGCCAGCAGCCCCTGGCCCCGGGGGGACAATCAGCCCCAGCATTTT
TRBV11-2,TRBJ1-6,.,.,CASSLRRTDYNSPLHF,TGTGCCAGCAGCTTACGGCGGACAGACTATAATTCACCCCTCCACTTT
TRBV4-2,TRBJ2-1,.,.,CASSQDLLKSSYNEQFF,TGTGCCAGCAGCCAAGATCTTCTAAAGAGCTCCTACAATGAGCAGTTCTTC
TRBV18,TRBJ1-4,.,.,CASSRNADRNEKLFF,TGTGCCAGCTCACGAAACGCAGATCGTAATGAAAAACTGTTTTTT
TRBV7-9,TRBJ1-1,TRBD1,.,CASSLGQGNTEAFF,TGTGCCAGCAGCCTGGGACAGGGCAACACTGAAGCTTTCTTT
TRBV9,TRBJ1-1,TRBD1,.,CASSVGHDRGLDTEAFF,TGTGCCAGCAGCGTAGGCCACGACAGGGGGCTGGACACTGAAGCTTTCTTT
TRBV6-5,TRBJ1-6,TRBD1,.,CASSDSGQGNSPLHF,TGTGCCAGCAGTGACTCCGGACAGGGGAATTCACCCCTCCACTTT
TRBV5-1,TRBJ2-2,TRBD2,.,CASSSSLRLAGNEKLFF,TGCGCCAGCAGCTCTTCGCTTCGGCTAGCGGGGAACGAGAAGCTGTTTTTT
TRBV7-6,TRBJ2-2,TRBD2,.,CASSLGLAGSTGELFF,TGTGCCAGCAGCTTAGGGCTAGCGGGGAGCACCGGGGAGCTGTTTTTT
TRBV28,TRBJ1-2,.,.,CASSLAPQGYGYTF,TGTGCCAGCAGTTTAGCCCCCCAGGGCTATGGCTACACCTTC
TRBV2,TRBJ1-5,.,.,CASRGGSKSNQPQHF,TGTGCCAGCAGGGGGGGGAGTAAAAGCAATCAGCCCCAGCATTTT
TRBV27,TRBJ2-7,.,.,CASSFSNEQYF,TGTGCCAGCAGTTTCAGCAACGAGCAGTACTTC
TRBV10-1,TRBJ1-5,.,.,CASRSCDLSNQPQHF,TGCGCCAGCAGGTCCTGCGACCTTAGCAATCAGCCCCAGCATTTT
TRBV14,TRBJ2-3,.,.,CASSQNWGRDTQYF,TGTGCCAGCAGCCAAAACTGGGGGAGAGATACGCAGTATTTT
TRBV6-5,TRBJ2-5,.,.,CASRLTPLPRETQYF,TGTGCCAGCAGGTTAACTCCCTTGCCGAGAGAGACCCAGTACTTC
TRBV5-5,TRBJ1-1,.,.,CASSFPGNTEAFF,TGTGCCAGCAGCTTTCCGGGGAACACTGAAGCTTTCTTT
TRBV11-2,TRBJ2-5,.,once,CASSLGVRETQYF,TGTGCCAGCAGCTTAGGGGTGCGGGAGACCCAGTACTTC
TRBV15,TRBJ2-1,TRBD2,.,CATSAGGGYNEQFF,TGTGCCACCTCCGCGGGGGGTGGCTACAATGAGCAGTTCTTC
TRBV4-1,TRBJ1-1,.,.,CASSQAWGERTEAFF,TGCGCCAGCAGCCAAGCATGGGGTGAGAGGACTGAAGCTTTCTTT
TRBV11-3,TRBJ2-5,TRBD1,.,CASSFISPPQGQETQYF,TGTGCCAGCAGCTTCATAAGCCCCCCACAGGGGCAAGAGACCCAGTACTTC
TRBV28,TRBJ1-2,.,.,CASMRGYGYTF,TGTGCCAGCATGAGGGGCTATGGCTACACCTTC